These 24 T cell receptor beta chains came from one sample sequenced in a study of cytomegalovirus exposure and HLA in healthy donors (TCRdb year 2017). To prepare the library, the immunoSEQ multiplex PCR assay was applied. For the multiplex PCR, a mixture combining 60 forward primers for TCR Vbeta segments and 13 reverse primers for TCR Jbeta segments was used. TCRdb provides this immuneACCESS table in a form limited to in-frame rearrangements. Some clones are lacking; in checked studies, under half of them reflect an unresolved V gene, and why the rest are absent is not known. In this sample the table shows under 200,000 clones, over 70% of which occur a single time. Clones ranked in the top ten supply 1.3% of the sample. Sequencing was done on a sample of PBMCs. The receptors were gathered from a man in his fifties or sixties in good health and CMV-seropositive.

V gene TRBV18 combines with J gene TRBJ1-5, with unresolved D. The CDR3 covers 14 residues. Germline V CDR1 and CDR2: KGHSH, LQKENI. Trimming removed 2 bases at V and 9 bases at J, with 14 bases between. In nucleotides, the CDR3 is TGTGCCAGCTCACCAAGCGTCAGTCTGGGGCCCCAGCATTTT. Its translation is CASSPSVSLGPQHF. The full variable domain, in which reference TRBV18 and TRBJ1-5 provide the parts outside the CDR3, is NAGVMQNPRHLVRRRGQEARLRCSPMKGHSHVYWYRQLPEEGLKFMVYLQKENIIDESGMPKERFSAEFPKEGPSILRIQQVVRGDSAAYFCASSPSVSLGPQHFGDGTRLSIL.

This chain uses TRBV28 with TRBJ2-7, with D perhaps matching TRBD2 (6 bases). The CDR3 is made up of 14 amino acids. V lost 2 bases to trimming and J lost 4 bases, with 12 bases between them. Germline lookup yields CDR1 MDHEN and CDR2 SYDVKM. CDR3 region: CASSLSPRGYEQYF. The CDR3 bases are TGTGCCAGCAGTTTAAGTCCCCGGGGGTACGAGCAGTACTTC.

This rearrangement joins TRBV5-4 to TRBJ1-2; possible D gene TRBD1, 6 bases. The CDR3 has 15 amino acids. Germline CDR1 is SGHNT and CDR2 is YYREEE (reference sequence). Between the trimmed V and J ends, which lost 4 bases and 8 bases, there was a span of 21 bases. The CDR3 region is CASSPMSGTQAGYTF. CDR3 DNA: TGTGCCAGCAGCCCGATGTCCGGGACACAGGCCGGCTACACCTTC.

V and J are TRBV7-9 and TRBJ1-5, with 10 bases lining up with TRBD1. Trimming removed 5 bases from V and 0 bases from J; junction bases left unmatched: 4. CDR1 and CDR2 (germline): SEHNR, FQNEAQ (reference sequence). The CDR3 length is 16 residues. Here the CDR3 reads CASSNGDRGSNQPQHF. CDR3 nucleotide sequence: TGTGCCAGCAGCAACGGGGACAGGGGTAGCAATCAGCCCCAGCATTTT.

The rearrangement uses TRBV7-7 and TRBJ2-5, with 9 positions matching TRBD2. Germline CDR1 reads SSHAT; CDR2 reads FNYEAQ (reference sequence). CDR3 length: 13 residues. The DNA of the CDR3 is TGTGCTAGCGGTAGCGGGGGAGGTGAGACCCAGTACTTC. Residues: CASGSGGGETQYF.

V is TRBV7-8 and J is TRBJ2-7, with D possibly matching TRBD1 (6 bases). The germline gives CDR1 SGHVS, CDR2 FQNEAQ. The CDR3 is 15 amino acids. Trimming took 5 bases from V and 0 from J, leaving 14 bases between them. The CDR3 DNA sequence: TGTGCCAGCAGCCAATATCAGGGGCCCTCCTACGAGCAGTACTTC. Translated: CASSQYQGPSYEQYF.

This clone was seen once. This chain uses TRBV27 with TRBJ2-1, with D maybe TRBD2 (6 bases). V lost 1 base and J lost 7, with 8 bases in between. In germline, CDR1 is MNHEY, CDR2 SMNVEV (reference sequence). The CDR3 runs 13 residues. The CDR3 spells CASSLFGGNEQFF. CDR3 DNA: TGTGCCAGCAGTTTATTTGGGGGGAATGAGCAGTTCTTC.

The chain combines TRBV7-9 with TRBJ2-5; 7 bases are a match to TRBD2. Germline CDR1 and CDR2: SEHNR and FQNEAQ (reference sequence). The CDR3 totals 18 residues. Losses at the gene ends were 1 base for V and 3 bases for J; bases not matched to a gene: 14. CDR3 amino acids: CASSLGGGRGVQKETQYF. CDR3 in DNA: TGTGCCAGCAGCTTAGGGGGCGGGAGAGGGGTACAAAAAGAGACCCAGTACTTC. The full variable domain, in which reference TRBV7-9 and TRBJ2-5 provide the parts outside the CDR3, is DTGVSQNPRHKITKRGQNVTFRCDPISEHNRLYWYRQTLGQGPEFLTYFQNEAQLEKSRLLSDRFSAERPKGSFSTLEIQRTEQGDSAMYLCASSLGGGRGVQKETQYFGPGTRLLVL.

The sample holds a few counts of this clone. The chain links TRBV29-1 to TRBJ2-5; 8 bases match TRBD2. Germline trimming cut 0 bases from V and 5 bases from J; bases unmatched to any gene: 14. The germline CDR1 and CDR2 sequences are SQVTM and ANQGSEA. The CDR3 contains 17 residues. The CDR3 region is CSVEDSGAGEGIETQYF. CDR3 in DNA: TGCAGCGTTGAAGATTCGGGAGCGGGGGAGGGGATTGAGACCCAGTACTTC.

V is TRBV28 and J is TRBJ2-4; 7 nucleotides match TRBD2. Looked up from germline, CDR1 is MDHEN and CDR2 is SYDVKM. The ends lost 7 bases at V and 0 bases at J; junction bases unmatched: 3. There are 14 residues in the CDR3. In DNA form, the CDR3 reads TGTGCCAGCAACCCGGGGGGAGCCAAAAACATTCAGTACTTC. Amino acid sequence: CASNPGGAKNIQYF.

This chain links TRBV28 with TRBJ1-2, with 7 bases matching TRBD1. This CDR3 has 13 residues. Germline V gene sequence: CDR1 MDHEN, CDR2 SYDVKM. V trimming: 6 bases; J trimming: 3 bases; junction bases outside the gene matches: 4. CDR3 residues: CASSSDRDYGYTF. The CDR3 coding sequence is TGTGCCAGCAGCTCCGACAGGGACTATGGCTACACCTTC.

This chain uses TRBV25-1 with TRBJ2-7; 11 bases map to TRBD2. TRBJ2-1 explains the end of the DNA better; the J call may be wrong. This CDR3 spans 16 amino acids. Germline V gene data show CDR1 as MGHDK and CDR2 as SYGVNS. The CDR3 reads CASSESGTSGYNEQFF. Here the CDR3 DNA reads TGTGCCAGCAGTGAATCCGGGACTAGCGGCTACAATGAGCAGTTCTTC.

J is TRBJ2-1 and V is TRBV5-1; TRBD2 matches at 13 bases. In germline, CDR1 is SGHRS, CDR2 YFSETQ. Unmatched junction bases numbered 12, after V lost 8 bases and J lost 4 bases. The CDR3 totals 17 residues. The chain's CDR3 is CASMWGLTSGGYNEQFF. For the CDR3, the DNA is TGCGCCAGTATGTGGGGTCTGACTAGCGGGGGGTACAATGAGCAGTTCTTC.

The chain couples TRBV6-6 to TRBJ1-5; no reliable D call. The CDR3 length is 12 residues. Trimming stripped 6 bases from V and 5 bases from J, with 8 bases between. CDR1 is MNHNY and CDR2 is SVGAGI in the germline V gene (reference sequence). CDR3 amino acids: CASSRRDQPQHF. The CDR3 bases are TGTGCCAGCAGCCGAAGAGATCAGCCCCAGCATTTT.

The J gene is TRBJ2-1, the V gene TRBV9, with TRBD1 matching 8 bases. Germline loops: CDR1 SGDLS, CDR2 YYNGEE. The CDR3 contains 15 residues. Losses at the gene ends were 6 bases for V and 3 bases for J; bases not matched to a gene: 8. CDR3 nucleotides: TGTGCCAGCACCCGGACAGGGTTCGACTACAATGAGCAGTTCTTC. Translation gives CASTRTGFDYNEQFF.

In DNA, the CDR3 is TGTGCCAGTAGTTCCGGGACAGGGGGAGAAAAACTGTTTTTT. This encodes CASSSGTGGEKLFF. The V and J genes are TRBV19 and TRBJ1-4; TRBD1 matches 11 bases. Germline V gene sequence: CDR1 LNHDA, CDR2 SQIVND (reference sequence). The V and J ends lost 5 bases and 8 bases, in that order; junction bases with no gene match: 4. The CDR3 runs 14 residues.

The rearrangement uses TRBV6-5 and TRBJ2-7; 7 nucleotides agree with TRBD1. The ends lost 5 bases at V and 0 bases at J; junction bases unmatched: 7. This CDR3 spans 15 amino acids. In germline, CDR1 is MNHEY, CDR2 SVGAGI. The CDR3: CASSAGGPNSYEQYF. The DNA of the CDR3 is TGTGCCAGCAGTGCAGGGGGACCCAACTCCTACGAGCAGTACTTC.

This chain links TRBV7-8 with TRBJ2-7; D might be TRBD1 (6 bases). This CDR3 contains 14 residues. The V and J ends lost 5 bases and 2 bases respectively, with 13 bases between them. CDR1 is SGHVS, CDR2 FQNEAQ, per germline. The CDR3 DNA sequence: TGTGCCAGCAGCCTGTGGACAGTACCCTACGAGCAGTACTTC. It translates to CASSLWTVPYEQYF. The full variable domain, completed using reference TRBV7-8 and TRBJ2-7, is GAGVSQSPRYKVAKRGQDVALRCDPISGHVSLFWYQQALGQGPEFLTYFQNEAQLDKSGLPSDRFFAERPEGSVSTLKIQRTQQEDSAVYLCASSLWTVPYEQYFGPGTRLTVT.

A remark on this clone: Other DNA sequences within the sample encode an identical CDR3. This rearrangement joins TRBV2 to TRBJ2-5; 9 bases are a match to TRBD2. In germline, CDR1 is SNHLY, CDR2 FYNNEI. The CDR3 has 19 residues. The V gene end was trimmed by 5 bases and the J gene end by 5 bases; junction bases not matched to a gene: 21. The CDR3, as DNA: TGTGCCAGCAGTTTTTCGGGCGGGCGGGGGGGCCTCTCAGTGGAGACCCAGTACTTC. Its translation is CASSFSGGRGGLSVETQYF.

The chain couples TRBV4-2 to TRBJ2-1; a weak D match, TRBD2 (6 bases). Germline V gene sequence: CDR1 LGHNA, CDR2 YNFKEQ. This CDR3 has 14 residues. Trimming pared 4 bases from V and 1 base from J, leaving 8 bases between. CDR3 sequence (DNA): TGTGCCAGCAGCCTGGGACTTTCCTACAATGAGCAGTTCTTC. As protein: CASSLGLSYNEQFF.

This chain uses TRBV7-8 with TRBJ1-4; D not resolved. The ends were cut back, 1 base at V and 0 bases at J, with 15 bases in the middle. CDR1 is SGHVS, CDR2 FQNEAQ, per germline. This CDR3 spans 18 amino acids. CDR3 in DNA: TGTGCCAGCAGCTTAGTCTTCAGCGGGGTTTCAACTAATGAAAAACTGTTTTTT. It is translated as CASSLVFSGVSTNEKLFF.

V usage is TRBV6-5 and J usage is TRBJ2-5; D perhaps matches TRBD2 (5 bases). From germline, CDR1 is MNHEY and CDR2 SVGAGI. The V end lost 2 bases, the J end lost 5 bases, and 12 bases lay between the germline ends. There are 14 residues in the CDR3. The CDR3 reads CASSYVRAGETQYF. The DNA of the CDR3 is TGTGCCAGCAGTTACGTGCGGGCCGGTGAGACCCAGTACTTC.

The chain employs TRBV7-2 and TRBJ2-5; D remains unclear. V dropped 3 bases and J dropped 5 bases, with 13 bases sitting between them. The CDR3 length is 14 residues. CDR1 is SGHTA and CDR2 is FQGNSA in the germline V gene. In nucleotides, the CDR3 is TGTGCCAGCAGCTTGGGTGGGTTGCGGGAGACCCAGTACTTC. Its translation: CASSLGGLRETQYF.

The chain uses TRBV28 and TRBJ2-7, with 9 bases that match TRBD1. The V gene end was trimmed by 5 bases and the J gene end by 1 base; junction bases not matched to a gene: 3. CDR1 MDHEN and CDR2 SYDVKM come from the germline V gene. CDR3 length: 14 residues. CDR3 DNA sequence: TGTGCCAGCAGTGAGACAGGGGGATCCTACGAGCAGTACTTC. The encoded protein is CASSETGGSYEQYF.